Below, 20 T cell receptor beta chains from the same sample are listed, as sequenced in a study of OX40 agonist ivuxolimab in advanced cancers. Libraries came from the immunoSEQ multiplex PCR assay. Imported from immuneACCESS, the table was reduced by TCRdb to in-frame sequences with V and J called. These copies leave out some clones; in studies compared against another copy, an unresolved V gene accounts for under half, and the cause of the remainder is not known. The sample includes approximately 69,000 clones, with 80% observed a single time. Approximately 2.3% of the sample lies in the top ten. This material consisted of CD4+ or CD8+ T cells sorted from blood, taken in a trial of the OX40 agonist ivuxolimab. Receptor source: an adult with an advanced solid tumor such as melanoma, head and neck, liver or kidney cancer.

As concerns this clone: This CDR3 is also generated by other DNA sequences in the sample. J is TRBJ2-5 and V is TRBV5-1, with D perhaps matching TRBD1 (6 bases). V lost 1 base and J lost 4, with 8 bases in between. Germline CDR1 is SGHRS and CDR2 is YFSETQ. The CDR3 spans 13 residues. CDR3 amino acids: CASSLIGGETQYF. CDR3 in DNA: TGCGCCAGCAGCTTGATAGGGGGAGAGACCCAGTACTTC.

The genes are TRBV7-8 and TRBJ1-2; D is unclear. Germline CDR1 and CDR2: SGHVS and FQNEAQ. Trimming removed 7 bases from V and 5 bases from J, with 8 bases in between. CDR3 length equals 11 residues. CDR3 DNA: TGTGCCAGCACCTCCGGTTATGGCTACACCTTC. As protein: CASTSGYGYTF.

V usage is TRBV7-2 and J usage is TRBJ2-2; D call uncertain. The germline CDR1 and CDR2 sequences are SGHTA and FQGNSA. The V end was cut by 5 bases, the J end by 5 bases, with 9 bases between. The length of the CDR3 is 13 residues. The CDR3 protein is CASSLPSTGELFF. Here the CDR3 DNA reads TGTGCCAGCAGCCTGCCTAGTACCGGGGAGCTGTTTTTT. Variable domain in full (rest from reference TRBV7-2 and TRBJ2-2): GAGVSQSPSNKVTEKGKDVELRCDPISGHTALYWYRQSLGQGLEFLIYFQGNSAPDKSGLPSDRFSAERTGGSVSTLTIQRTQQEDSAVYLCASSLPSTGELFFGEGSRLTVL.

V gene TRBV9 combines with J gene TRBJ2-1, with TRBD2 identical over 13 bases. The germline CDR1 and CDR2 sequences are SGDLS and YYNGEE. V shed 4 bases and J 5 bases; nucleotides not matched to a gene: 9. The CDR3 length is 17 residues. The DNA of the CDR3 is TGTGCCAGCAGCTCCACAGGTACTAGCGGGAGGGACAATGAGCAGTTCTTC. Translation gives CASSSTGTSGRDNEQFF.

This clone was counted a single time. The rearrangement links TRBV30 to TRBJ2-5, with 10 bases fitting TRBD1. CDR3 length: 14 amino acids. The germline V gene encodes CDR1 GTSNPN and CDR2 SVGIG (reference sequence). J lost 5 bases, V lost 7 bases, and 10 bases had no gene match. This chain's CDR3 is CASTQTGGQETQYF. The CDR3 region has the DNA TGTGCCTCGACCCAGACAGGGGGCCAGGAGACCCAGTACTTC.

This clone was seen a single time. The chain uses TRBV18 and TRBJ2-5, with D unresolved. The germline V gene encodes CDR1 KGHSH and CDR2 LQKENI. This CDR3 comprises 13 residues. The ends were cut back, 3 bases at V and 2 bases at J, with 7 bases in the middle. The CDR3 coding sequence is TGTGCCAGCTCACCCCGGCCGCAAGAGACCCAGTACTTC. Amino acids: CASSPRPQETQYF.

This clone was detected a few times. The chain carries TRBV16 and TRBJ1-1; D unclear. Germline V gene data show CDR1 as KGHSY and CDR2 as FQNENV. V lost 5 bases and J 1 base, leaving 8 bases between the germline ends. The CDR3 spans 13 residues. This CDR3 is CASSKLPNTEAFF. The CDR3 DNA reads TGTGCCAGCAGCAAATTGCCGAACACTGAAGCTTTCTTT.

J is TRBJ2-3 and V is TRBV7-2; D unresolved. Trimming stripped 1 base from V and 5 bases from J, with 13 bases between. Germline V gives CDR1 SGHTA, CDR2 FQGNSA. CDR3 length: 15 residues. As DNA, the CDR3 is TGTGCCAGCAGCTTAGAGAGACCCTGGGTAGATACGCAGTATTTT. Its protein product is CASSLERPWVDTQYF.

The chain recombines TRBV28 with TRBJ1-2; D is uncertain. CDR1 and CDR2 (germline): MDHEN, SYDVKM. V was cut by 2 bases and J by 2 bases, with 9 bases left in between. This CDR3 has 14 amino acids. This CDR3 is CASSLLFPNYGYTF. The CDR3 nucleotides read TGTGCCAGCAGTTTACTCTTCCCGAACTATGGCTACACCTTC.

This clone was found once. V is TRBV13 and J is TRBJ1-1; no reliable D call. Trimming left V 3 bases short and J 6 bases short, with 11 bases between. Germline CDR1 is PRHDT and CDR2 is FYEKMQ (reference sequence). CDR3 length: 13 amino acids. CDR3 DNA sequence: TGTGCCAGCAGCTTCGTGGACGGCGCTGAAGCTTTCTTT. It encodes CASSFVDGAEAFF.

The CDR3, as DNA: TGCAGCGTTGGAACAGGGGGTGAAAAACTGTTTTTT. The encoded protein is CSVGTGGEKLFF. The J gene is TRBJ1-4, the V gene TRBV29-1, with TRBD1 identical over 8 bases. Germline CDR1 SQVTM, CDR2 ANQGSEA. V was clipped by 4 bases and J by 7 bases; unmatched bases: 2. The CDR3 runs to 12 residues.

This chain connects TRBV5-5 to TRBJ2-7; maybe TRBD1 (5 bases). The germline CDR1 and CDR2 sequences are SGHKS and YYEKEE (reference sequence). The CDR3 is made up of 13 amino acids. Trimming shortened V by 8 bases and J by 3 bases, and 15 bases separated the two germline ends. The CDR3 DNA reads as TGTGCCAGTTCCTACAAGGACAACTACGAGCAGTACTTC. Amino acid sequence: CASSYKDNYEQYF.

The gene calls are TRBV30 and TRBJ2-1; possibly TRBD1 for D (6 bases). Germline CDR1 GTSNPN, CDR2 SVGIG (reference sequence). Trimming removed 8 bases from V and 4 bases from J, with 9 bases in between. This CDR3 region has 11 residues. In DNA form, the CDR3 reads TGTGCCGCTACAGGGTACAATGAGCAGTTCTTC. Its translation: CAATGYNEQFF.

V usage is TRBV6-6 and J usage is TRBJ1-5; 7 bases are shared with TRBD1. The germline V gene has CDR1 MNHNY and CDR2 SVGAGI (reference sequence). The CDR3 extends over 16 amino acids. V shed 6 bases and J 6 bases; nucleotides not matched to a gene: 14. CDR3 region: CASRGTGQAPGQPQHF. For the CDR3, the DNA is TGTGCCAGCAGGGGAACCGGACAGGCGCCAGGTCAGCCCCAGCATTTT.

Comment on this clone: At one boundary the junction diverges from the germline segment, which might be a read error. This chain joins TRBV18 and TRBJ2-1; weak D call: TRBD2 (6 bases). CDR1 and CDR2 from the germline V gene are KGHSH and LQKENI. This CDR3 is built from 16 residues. The CDR3 bases are TGTGCCAGCTCCCCACTAGCCTCGAACTCCTACAATGAGCAGTTCTTC. Protein product: CASSPLASNSYNEQFF.

The rearrangement uses TRBV7-2 and TRBJ2-7, with TRBD2 matching over 14 bases. The V gene end was trimmed by 2 bases and the J gene end by 6 bases; junction bases not matched to a gene: 12. Germline CDR1 reads SGHTA; CDR2 reads FQGNSA. The CDR3 loop spans 18 amino acids. The CDR3 DNA sequence: TGTGCCAGCAGCTTATCCTCCCTCCGACTAGCGGGAGGGGGCGAGCAGTACTTC. Amino acid sequence: CASSLSSLRLAGGGEQYF.

V usage is TRBV30 and J usage is TRBJ1-3; TRBD1 agrees at 7 bases. CDR1 is GTSNPN, CDR2 SVGIG, per germline (reference sequence). With 3 bases clipped from V and 4 bases from J, the junction kept 6 bases outside the gene matches. The CDR3 is 14 residues long. The CDR3 nucleotides read TGTGCCTGGAGCCGACAGGGTTACGGAAACACCATATATTTT. As protein: CAWSRQGYGNTIYF.

The genes are TRBV4-1 and TRBJ2-1; 8 positions agree with TRBD2. CDR1 is MGHRA and CDR2 is YSYEKL in the germline V gene. V was clipped by 0 bases and J by 4 bases; unmatched bases: 11. The length of the CDR3 is 18 residues. The CDR3 here is CASSQDSPRVAGYNEQFF. CDR3 nucleotides: TGCGCCAGCAGCCAAGATTCCCCCAGGGTAGCGGGGTACAATGAGCAGTTCTTC.

The chain links TRBV18 to TRBJ2-4; 11 positions match TRBD1. Trimming removed 3 bases from V and 2 bases from J; junction bases left unmatched: 3. The CDR3 consists of 16 residues. Germline-derived CDR1 and CDR2 are KGHSH and LQKENI. CDR3 coding DNA: TGTGCCAGCTCACCCAGGGACAGGGGGACCAAAAACATTCAGTACTTC. This sequence encodes CASSPRDRGTKNIQYF.

The rearrangement uses TRBV28 and TRBJ1-5, with 7 bases identical to TRBD1. The trim removed 5 bases at V and 1 base at J, leaving 8 bases unmatched. The CDR3 runs to 16 residues. Germline CDR1 is MDHEN and CDR2 is SYDVKM. CDR3 DNA: TGTGCCAGCAGTCTTTTAGGGGGCGGAAGCAATCAGCCCCAGCATTTT. Amino acids: CASSLLGGGSNQPQHF.